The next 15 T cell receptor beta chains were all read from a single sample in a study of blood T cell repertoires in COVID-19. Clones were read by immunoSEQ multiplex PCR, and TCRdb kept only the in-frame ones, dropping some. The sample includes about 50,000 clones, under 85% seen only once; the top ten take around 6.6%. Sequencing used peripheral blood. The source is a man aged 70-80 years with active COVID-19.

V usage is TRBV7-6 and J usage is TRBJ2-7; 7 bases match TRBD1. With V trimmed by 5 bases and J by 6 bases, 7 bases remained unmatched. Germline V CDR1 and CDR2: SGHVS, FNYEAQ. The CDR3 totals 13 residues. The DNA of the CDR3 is TGTGCCAGCAGCCTTCGGACAGGTCGCGAGCAGTACTTC. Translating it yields CASSLRTGREQYF.

DNA of the CDR3: TGTGCCAGCTCACCATCAGCAGATACGCAGTATTTT. Translation: CASSPSADTQYF. This chain joins TRBV18 and TRBJ2-3; D gene ambiguous. Trimming pared 2 bases from V and 4 bases from J, leaving 4 bases between. This CDR3 has 12 amino acids. The germline V gene has CDR1 KGHSH and CDR2 LQKENI.

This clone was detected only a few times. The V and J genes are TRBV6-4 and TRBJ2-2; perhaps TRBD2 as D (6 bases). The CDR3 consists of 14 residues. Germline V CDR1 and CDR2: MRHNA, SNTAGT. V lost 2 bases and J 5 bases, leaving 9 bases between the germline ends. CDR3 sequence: CASSDGGETGELFF. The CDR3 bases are TGTGCCAGCAGTGACGGCGGGGAAACCGGGGAGCTGTTTTTT.

The CDR3 nucleotides are TGTGCCAGCAGCTTAGGCGGGACTAGCGGGGCCCGGGGGACCCAGTACTTC. This translates into CASSLGGTSGARGTQYF. The chain carries TRBV7-8 and TRBJ2-5, with TRBD2 identical over 13 bases. The CDR3 covers 17 residues. The V and J ends lost 1 base and 7 bases, in that order; junction bases with no gene match: 9. Per germline, CDR1 SGHVS and CDR2 FQNEAQ.

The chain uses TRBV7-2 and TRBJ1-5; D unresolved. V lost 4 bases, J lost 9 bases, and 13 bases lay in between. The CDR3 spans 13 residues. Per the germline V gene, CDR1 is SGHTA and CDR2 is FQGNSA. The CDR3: CASSSQVAGPQHF. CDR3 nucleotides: TGTGCCAGCAGCTCCCAAGTGGCAGGGCCCCAGCATTTT. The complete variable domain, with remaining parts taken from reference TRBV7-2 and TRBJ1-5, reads GAGVSQSPSNKVTEKGKDVELRCDPISGHTALYWYRQSLGQGLEFLIYFQGNSAPDKSGLPSDRFSAERTGGSVSTLTIQRTQQEDSAVYLCASSSQVAGPQHFGDGTRLSIL.

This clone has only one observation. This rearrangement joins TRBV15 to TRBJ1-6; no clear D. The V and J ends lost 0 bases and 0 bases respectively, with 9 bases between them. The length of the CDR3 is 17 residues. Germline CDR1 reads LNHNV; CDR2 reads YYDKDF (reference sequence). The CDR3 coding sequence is TGTGCCACCAGCAGAGATCCCACGAGCTCCTATAATTCACCCCTCCACTTT. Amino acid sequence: CATSRDPTSSYNSPLHF.

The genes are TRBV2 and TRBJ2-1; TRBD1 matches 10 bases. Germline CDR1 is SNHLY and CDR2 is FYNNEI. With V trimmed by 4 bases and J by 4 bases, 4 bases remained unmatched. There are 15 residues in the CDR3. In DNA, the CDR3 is TGTGCCAGCAGTGTTAGGACAGGGGGTTACAATGAGCAGTTCTTC. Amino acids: CASSVRTGGYNEQFF. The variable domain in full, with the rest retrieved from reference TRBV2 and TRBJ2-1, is EPEVTQTPSHQVTQMGQEVILRCVPISNHLYFYWYRQILGQKVEFLVSFYNNEISEKSEIFDDQFSVERPDGSNFTLKIRSTKLEDSAMYFCASSVRTGGYNEQFFGPGTRLTVL.

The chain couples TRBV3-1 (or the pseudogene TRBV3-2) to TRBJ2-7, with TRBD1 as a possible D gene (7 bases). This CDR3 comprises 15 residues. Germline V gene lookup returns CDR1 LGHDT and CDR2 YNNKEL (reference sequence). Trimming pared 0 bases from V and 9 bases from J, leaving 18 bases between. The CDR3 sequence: CASSQDGRGVAGQYF. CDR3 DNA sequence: TGTGCCAGCAGCCAAGACGGCAGGGGGGTGGCCGGGCAGTACTTC.

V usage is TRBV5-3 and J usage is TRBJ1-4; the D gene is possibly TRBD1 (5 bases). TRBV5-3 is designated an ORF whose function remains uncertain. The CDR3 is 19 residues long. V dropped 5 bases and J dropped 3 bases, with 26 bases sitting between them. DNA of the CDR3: TGTGCCAGAAGTAACACGTGCGTCGGGCAGGGCTTTGCTAATGAAAAACTGTTTTTT. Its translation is CARSNTCVGQGFANEKLFF.

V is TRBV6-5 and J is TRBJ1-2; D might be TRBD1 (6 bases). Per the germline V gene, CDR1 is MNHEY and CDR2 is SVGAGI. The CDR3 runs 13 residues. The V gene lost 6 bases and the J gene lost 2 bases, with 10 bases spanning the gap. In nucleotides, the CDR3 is TGTGCCAGCAGACCAACAGGGAACTATGGCTACACCTTC. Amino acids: CASRPTGNYGYTF.

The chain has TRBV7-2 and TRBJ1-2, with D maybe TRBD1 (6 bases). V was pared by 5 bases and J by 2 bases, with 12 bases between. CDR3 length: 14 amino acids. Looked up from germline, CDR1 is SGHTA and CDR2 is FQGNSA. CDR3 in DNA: TGTGCCAGCAGCCTAGGGGGGGAGAACTATGGCTACACCTTC. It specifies CASSLGGENYGYTF. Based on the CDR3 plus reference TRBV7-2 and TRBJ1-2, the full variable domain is GAGVSQSPSNKVTEKGKDVELRCDPISGHTALYWYRQSLGQGLEFLIYFQGNSAPDKSGLPSDRFSAERTGGSVSTLTIQRTQQEDSAVYLCASSLGGENYGYTFGSGTRLTVV.

The CDR3 DNA sequence: TGTGCCAGCAGCCGCGGGAGGGCGGGGCTCCGCACAGATACGCAGTATTTT. Its translation is CASSRGRAGLRTDTQYF. The V call is TRBV6-2 or TRBV6-3, the J call TRBJ2-3; 9 bases match TRBD2. V lost 6 bases and J lost 1; bases outside the gene matches: 11. Germline assignment: CDR1 MNHEY and CDR2 SVGEGT. This CDR3 is 17 amino acids long.

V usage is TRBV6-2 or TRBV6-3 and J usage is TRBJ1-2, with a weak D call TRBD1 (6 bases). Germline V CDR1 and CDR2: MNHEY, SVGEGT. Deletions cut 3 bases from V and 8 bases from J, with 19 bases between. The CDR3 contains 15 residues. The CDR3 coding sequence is TGTGCCAGCAGTTATGGCGGGGGCGCCTCAGGCGGCTACACCTTC. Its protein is CASSYGGGASGGYTF.

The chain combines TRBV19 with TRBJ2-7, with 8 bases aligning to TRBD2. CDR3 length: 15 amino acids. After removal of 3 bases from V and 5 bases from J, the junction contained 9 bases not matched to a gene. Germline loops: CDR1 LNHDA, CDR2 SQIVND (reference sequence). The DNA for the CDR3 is TGTGCCAGTAGTATTGGGGACACGGGACTAGACGAGCAGTACTTC. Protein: CASSIGDTGLDEQYF. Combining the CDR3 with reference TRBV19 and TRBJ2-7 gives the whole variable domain DGGITQSPKYLFRKEGQNVTLSCEQNLNHDAMYWYRQDPGQGLRLIYYSQIVNDFQKGDIAEGYSVSREKKESFPLTVTSAQKNPTAFYLCASSIGDTGLDEQYFGPGTRLTVT.

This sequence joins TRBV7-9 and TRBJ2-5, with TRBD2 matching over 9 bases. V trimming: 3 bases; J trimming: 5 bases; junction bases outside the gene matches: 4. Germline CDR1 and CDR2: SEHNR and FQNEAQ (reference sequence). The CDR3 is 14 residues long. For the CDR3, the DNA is TGTGCCAGCAGCTTCGCTAGCGGGGCCGAGACCCAGTACTTC. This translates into CASSFASGAETQYF.